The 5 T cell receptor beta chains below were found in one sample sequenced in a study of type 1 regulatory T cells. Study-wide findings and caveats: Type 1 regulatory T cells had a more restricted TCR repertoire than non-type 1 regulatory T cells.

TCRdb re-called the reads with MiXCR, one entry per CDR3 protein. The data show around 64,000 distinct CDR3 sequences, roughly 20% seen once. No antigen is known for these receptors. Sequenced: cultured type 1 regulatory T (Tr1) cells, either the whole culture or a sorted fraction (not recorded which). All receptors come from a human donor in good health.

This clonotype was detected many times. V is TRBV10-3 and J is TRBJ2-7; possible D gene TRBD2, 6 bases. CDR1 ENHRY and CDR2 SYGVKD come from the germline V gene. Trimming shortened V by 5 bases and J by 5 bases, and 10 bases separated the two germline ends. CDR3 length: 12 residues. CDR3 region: CAISRETHEQYF. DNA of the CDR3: TGTGCCATCAGTCGGGAGACGCACGAGCAGTACTTC.

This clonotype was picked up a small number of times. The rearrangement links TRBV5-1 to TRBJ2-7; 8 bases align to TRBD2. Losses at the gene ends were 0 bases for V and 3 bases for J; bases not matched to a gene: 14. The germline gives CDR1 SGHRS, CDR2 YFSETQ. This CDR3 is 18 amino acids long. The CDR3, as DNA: TGCGCCAGCAGCTTGGCCGTGACTAGCGAAAAAGCTATCTACGAGCAGTACTTC. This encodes CASSLAVTSEKAIYEQYF.

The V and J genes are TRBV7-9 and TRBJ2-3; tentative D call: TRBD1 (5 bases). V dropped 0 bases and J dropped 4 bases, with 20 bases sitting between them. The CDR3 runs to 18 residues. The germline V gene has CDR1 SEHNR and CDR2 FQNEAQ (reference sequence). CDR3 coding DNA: TGTGCCAGCAGCTTAGCCCTGGGGTCTAGGGGTCAATCAGATACGCAGTATTTT. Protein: CASSLALGSRGQSDTQYF.

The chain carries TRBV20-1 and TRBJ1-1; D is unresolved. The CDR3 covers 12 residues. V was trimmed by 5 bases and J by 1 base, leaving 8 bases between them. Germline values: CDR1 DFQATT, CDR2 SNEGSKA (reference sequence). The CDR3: CSALGRNTEAFF. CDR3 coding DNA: TGCAGTGCTCTAGGGAGGAACACTGAAGCTTTCTTT.

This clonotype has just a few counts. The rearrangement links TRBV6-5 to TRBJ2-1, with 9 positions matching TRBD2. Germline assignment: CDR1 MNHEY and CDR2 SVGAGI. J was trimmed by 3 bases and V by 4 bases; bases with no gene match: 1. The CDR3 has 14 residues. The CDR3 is CASSSLAGYNEQFF. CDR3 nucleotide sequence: TGTGCCAGCAGTTCACTAGCGGGCTACAATGAGCAGTTCTTC.